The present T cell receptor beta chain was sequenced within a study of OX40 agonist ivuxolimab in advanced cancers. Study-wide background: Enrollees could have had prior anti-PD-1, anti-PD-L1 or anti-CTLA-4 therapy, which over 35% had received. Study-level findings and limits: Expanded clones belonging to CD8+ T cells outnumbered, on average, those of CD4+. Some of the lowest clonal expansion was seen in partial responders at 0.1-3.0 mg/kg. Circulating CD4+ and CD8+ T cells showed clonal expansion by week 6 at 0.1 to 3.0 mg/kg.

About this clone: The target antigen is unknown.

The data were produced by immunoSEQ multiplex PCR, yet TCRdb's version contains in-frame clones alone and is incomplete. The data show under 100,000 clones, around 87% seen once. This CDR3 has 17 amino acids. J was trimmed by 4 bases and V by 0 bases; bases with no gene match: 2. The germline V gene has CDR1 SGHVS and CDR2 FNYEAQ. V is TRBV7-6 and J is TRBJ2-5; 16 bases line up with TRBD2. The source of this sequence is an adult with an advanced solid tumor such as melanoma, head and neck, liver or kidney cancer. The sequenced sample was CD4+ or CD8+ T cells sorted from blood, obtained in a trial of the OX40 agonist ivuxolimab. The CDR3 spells CASSLAGLAGGLETQYF. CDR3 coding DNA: TGTGCCAGCAGCTTAGCGGGACTAGCGGGGGGGCTAGAGACCCAGTACTTC.